This T cell receptor beta chain was sequenced during a study of control samples from healthy donors and cancer patients. Profiling relied on immunoSEQ multiplex PCR, and the TCRdb table lists in-frame clones only, not all of them. The sample yields over 15,000 clones, around 84% seen once. Germline V gives CDR1 SGHRS, CDR2 YFSETQ. V gave up 3 bases and J gave up 15 bases, with 16 bases separating them. The CDR3 extends over 12 amino acids. This rearrangement joins TRBV5-1 to TRBJ2-1; D unresolved. The sample was PBMCs. This sequence originates from an older woman with colorectal cancer. CDR3 nucleotides: TGCGCCAGCAGCTCGCCGGGCCTTACACCGTTCTTC. It specifies CASSSPGLTPFF.